By its share, the clone carrying this T cell receptor (beta chain) is medium-sized (0.01 to 0.1%). What it binds is not known. Preparation of TCR beta libraries was done by quantitative 5'-RACE with molecular barcodes. MiXCR, run by TCRdb on the 5' RACE reads, gives a single entry per CDR3 protein. The sample contains about 140,000 distinct CDR3 sequences, over 9.5% of which appear only once. CDR3 size: 12 residues. Germline loops: CDR1 DFQATT, CDR2 SNEGSKA (reference sequence). The data originate from a study of CD8 T cells in ankylosing spondylitis. Study conclusions and caveats: Some of these motif variants have turned up before, in reports on reactive arthritis synovial fluid and blood. Made up of fewer than 10 highly homologous variants, a TCR beta motif appeared characteristic of ankylosing spondylitis blood.

The chain joins TRBV20-1 to TRBJ1-1; weak D call: TRBD1 (5 bases). The receptor's source is a female donor with ankylosing spondylitis or in good health (not recorded which). The material sequenced was blood, either unsorted or a sorted T cell fraction (not recorded which). CDR3 in DNA: TGCAGCCACTTTAGGGGCGACACTGAAGCTTTCTTT. Protein product: CSHFRGDTEAFF.